A selection of T cell receptor beta chains follows, all from one sample in a study of T-cell reconstitution after alpha-beta-depleted transplantation in children. TCRdb independently ran MiXCR on the PCR reads; one entry per CDR3 protein. The data hold approximately 520,000 distinct CDR3 sequences, with roughly 33% observed a single time. The starting material was PBMCs from the stem cell graft donor, obtained from the stem cell graft. The receptors stem from a human donor who donated a stem cell graft to a child with aplastic anemia. Both conserved end residues are part of each CDR3. Fields, in order: clone size, D gene, V gene, J gene, CDR3 DNA, CDR3 protein. D genes are given only for firm matches. Size tells how often a clone was seen (once, few, many) or the class of an expanded clone, and some rows leave it out.

NA	TRBD2	TRBV20-1	TRBJ2-1	TGCAGTGCTAGAAAGCGGGGGCCCTACAATGAGCAGTTCTTC	CSARKRGPYNEQFF
few	TRBD1	TRBV7-2	TRBJ1-1	TGTGCCAGCAGCGCGACAGGGCTGGGCACTGAAGCTTTCTTT	CASSATGLGTEAFF
few	NA	TRBV12-3/TRBV12-4	TRBJ2-2	TGTGCCAGCAGTTTAGCCGGGGCCTATTTCGGCGGGGAGCTGTTTTTT	CASSLAGAYFGGELFF
few	TRBD1	TRBV7-2	TRBJ1-2	TGTGCCAGCAGCTTAGGGGGTGATAAGGGGGCCGGTGGCTACACCTTC	CASSLGGDKGAGGYTF
NA	NA	TRBV14	TRBJ2-2	TGTGCCAGCAGTCCCGGGCCCGTCGAAAACACCGGGGAGCTGTTTTTT	CASSPGPVENTGELFF
NA	NA	TRBV11-3	TRBJ2-3	TGTGCCAGCAGCCTAACAGGGACCGGTTCAGATACGCAGTATTTT	CASSLTGTGSDTQYF
NA	NA	TRBV2	TRBJ1-6	TGTGCCAGCAGTGAAAGGGGGGTTAAGAATTCACCCCTCCACTTT	CASSERGVKNSPLHF
NA	NA	TRBV10-3	TRBJ2-3	TGTGCCATCAGTGAGTCAAGCGATACGCAGTATTTT	CAISESSDTQYF
NA	NA	TRBV11-3	TRBJ2-2	TGTGCCAGCAGCTTAACTTACACCGGGGAGCTGTTTTTT	CASSLTYTGELFF
NA	NA	TRBV6-2/TRBV6-3	TRBJ2-7	TGTGCCAGCAGTTATGCCTTCCTTATGGATCCCGTCGGACCGATACTCTACGAGCAGTACTTC	CASSYAFLMDPVGPILYEQYF
NA	NA	TRBV4-2	TRBJ1-2	TGTGCCAGCAGGCAGGGTCCTGGCTACACCTTC	CASRQGPGYTF
NA	NA	TRBV4-1	TRBJ1-2	TGCGCCAGCAGCCAAGACCTAACAGTGCGCTATGGCTACACCTTC	CASSQDLTVRYGYTF
few	NA	TRBV6-5	TRBJ2-1	TGTGCCACCACAGAAGGCAAACCTCCGCATGAGCAGTTCTTC	CATTEGKPPHEQFF
many	TRBD2	TRBV5-1	TRBJ2-7	TGCGCCAGCGCCCCAACTGAGAGGACTAGCAGTCCCTACGAGCAGTACTTC	CASAPTERTSSPYEQYF
many	NA	TRBV7-2	TRBJ2-1	TGTGCCAGCAGCTTAGTGGACGCCTGGGACAATGAGCAGTTCTTC	CASSLVDAWDNEQFF
NA	NA	TRBV19	TRBJ1-2	TGTGCCAGTAGTATAGCAAGGACGGCTTATGGCTACACCTTC	CASSIARTAYGYTF
NA	NA	TRBV20-1	TRBJ2-1	TGCAGTCATTATAAAAAGGAGCAGTTCTTC	CSHYKKEQFF
few	NA	TRBV7-2	TRBJ2-3	TGTGCCAGCAGCTTAGGTTATCCAGATACGCAGTATTTT	CASSLGYPDTQYF
NA	TRBD1	TRBV7-2	TRBJ2-3	TGTGCCAGCAGCGCTCGGACAGGGGGCATCGATACGCAGTATTTT	CASSARTGGIDTQYF
few	NA	TRBV5-8	TRBJ1-5	TGTGCCAGCAGCTTGTTTGTGGGCAATCAGCCCCAGCATTTT	CASSLFVGNQPQHF
few	TRBD2	TRBV14	TRBJ2-7	TGTGCCAGCAGCCCAGGCGAAAGCGGGGGGGAGGACGAGCAGTACTTC	CASSPGESGGEDEQYF
NA	TRBD2	TRBV4-3	TRBJ2-3	TGCGCCAGCAGCCAAGATCGGACTAGCGGGATGGTAAATACGCAGTATTTT	CASSQDRTSGMVNTQYF
few	NA	TRBV29-1	TRBJ1-1	TGCAGCGCAGGGCAACAACCGAACACTGAAGCTTTCTTT	CSAGQQPNTEAFF
NA	NA	TRBV20-1	TRBJ2-3	TGCAGTGCTAGAGATGGCGGGAGCACAGATACGCAGTATTTT	CSARDGGSTDTQYF
few	NA	TRBV6-2/TRBV6-3	TRBJ1-1	TGTGCCAGCAGGGGAACACCATCGAACACTGAAGCTTTCTTT	CASRGTPSNTEAFF
few	NA	TRBV12-3/TRBV12-4	TRBJ2-1	TGTGCCAGCAGTGTCATTGGGGATCAGACCTACAATGAGCAGTTCTTC	CASSVIGDQTYNEQFF
NA	TRBD1	TRBV5-1	TRBJ1-1	TGCGCCAGCAGCACCCAGACAGGGACCACTGAAGCTTTCTTT	CASSTQTGTTEAFF
many	NA	TRBV29-1	TRBJ1-1	TGCAGCGTTGTCCCCCCAGGGCGGAACACTGAAGCTTTCTTT	CSVVPPGRNTEAFF
few	NA	TRBV7-3	TRBJ2-2	TGTGCCAGCAGTTCGCGAGACACCGGGGAGCTGTTTTTT	CASSSRDTGELFF
few	TRBD1	TRBV27	TRBJ2-3	TGTGCCAGCAGGTCAGGACAGGGAATAACAGATACGCAGTATTTT	CASRSGQGITDTQYF
NA	NA	TRBV5-6	TRBJ2-3	TGTGCCAGCAGCAGTCCCGGGACGGTGGTTGGGCATACGCAGTATTTT	CASSSPGTVVGHTQYF
few	NA	TRBV6-5	TRBJ1-1	TGTGCCAGCAGTTACACAGGGAGTGAAGCTTTCTTT	CASSYTGSEAFF
few	TRBD2	TRBV12-3/TRBV12-4	TRBJ2-5	TGTGCCAGCAGTTTAGGGGCTAGCGGGAAAGAGACCCAGTACTTC	CASSLGASGKETQYF
NA	NA	TRBV28	TRBJ2-7	TGTGCCAGCAGAAGCTCCTACGAGCAGTACTTC	CASRSSYEQYF
NA	NA	TRBV20-1	TRBJ1-5	TGCAGTGCGCAGGCTCAGGCATATAGCAATCAGCCCCAGCATTTT	CSAQAQAYSNQPQHF
few	TRBD1	TRBV18	TRBJ2-1	TGTGCCAGCTCGCGACTTAGGGACAGGGTTTGGGCCCCCAATGAGCAGTTCTTC	CASSRLRDRVWAPNEQFF
few	TRBD2	TRBV7-2	TRBJ2-7	TGTGCCCTACTGCTAGCGGGAGGGGGCGAGCAGTACTTC	CALLLAGGGEQYF
NA	NA	TRBV29-1	TRBJ2-3	TGCAGCGTTGAGCCGCGGGGCCTCCGGGATACGCAGTATTTT	CSVEPRGLRDTQYF
NA	NA	TRBV4-3	TRBJ2-7	TGCGCCAGCAGCCAAGAAGTGGGCTGGGGGGCCTACGAGCAGTACTTC	CASSQEVGWGAYEQYF
NA	TRBD2	TRBV7-2	TRBJ2-2	TGTGCCAGCAGTACTAGCGGGTACAACACCGGGGAGCTGTTTTTT	CASSTSGYNTGELFF
few	TRBD1	TRBV12-3/TRBV12-4	TRBJ2-7	TGTGCCAGCAGTGGGACAGTAAACGAGCAGTACTTC	CASSGTVNEQYF